The 8 T cell receptor beta chains in this list originate from one sample, sequenced in a study of response to subunit inactivated influenza vaccine. One entry per CDR3 protein, called by TCRdb with MiXCR from the RT-PCR reads. This sample has 500,000 to 600,000 distinct CDR3 sequences, with roughly 12% found just once. A further study also used this sample, focusing on T cells expressing NK-cell markers. This second report adds: Production of TCR beta cDNA relied on 5'RACE template switching with UMIs.

The sample was PBMCs from blood, taken on the day of vaccination. Every receptor here comes from a man aged 45-65 years who received an inactivated influenza vaccine.

V and J are TRBV7-6 and TRBJ2-3, with TRBD2 matching 9 bases. CDR1 is SGHVS, CDR2 FNYEAQ, per germline. The CDR3 loop spans 16 amino acids. The V segment lost 5 bases and the J segment 2 bases; nucleotides outside the gene matches: 8. Here the CDR3 DNA reads TGTGCCAGCAGCCCCCTATCTAGCGGGGCCACAGATACGCAGTATTTT. Its translation is CASSPLSSGATDTQYF.

This clonotype was seen repeatedly, ten times or more. V is TRBV11-2 and J is TRBJ2-7; weak D call: TRBD1 (5 bases). The V end lost 1 base, the J end lost 3 bases, and 7 bases lay between the germline ends. From germline, CDR1 is SGHAT and CDR2 FQNNGV. CDR3 size: 13 residues. The CDR3 DNA reads as TGTGCCAGCAGCTTAGTTCAGGGCTACGAGCAGTACTTC. It specifies CASSLVQGYEQYF.

The chain is built from TRBV5-5 and TRBJ2-7, with 7 bases that match TRBD2. CDR3 length: 15 residues. Per germline, CDR1 SGHKS and CDR2 YYEKEE (reference sequence). Trimming cost V 0 bases and J 3 bases; bases outside gene matches: 6. In DNA form, the CDR3 reads TGTGCCAGCAGCTTGGGGCTAGCGGAAAACTACGAGCAGTACTTC. Its protein product is CASSLGLAENYEQYF.

This clonotype was detected a few times. The chain recombines TRBV25-1 with TRBJ2-2, with D unresolved. Trimming took 5 bases from V and 4 from J, leaving 8 bases between them. From germline, CDR1 is MGHDK and CDR2 SYGVNS. The CDR3 runs to 13 residues. The CDR3 protein is CASSWQFTGELFF. As DNA, the CDR3 is TGTGCCAGCAGTTGGCAGTTCACCGGGGAGCTGTTTTTT.

The chain carries TRBV4-2 and TRBJ2-5; D gene uncertain. Germline-derived CDR1 and CDR2 are LGHNA and YNFKEQ. Between the trimmed V and J ends, which lost 2 bases and 4 bases, there was a span of 11 bases. The CDR3 runs to 14 residues. The CDR3 nucleotides read TGTGCCAGCAGCCAAAATCCTGGGGTAGAGACCCAGTACTTC. It encodes CASSQNPGVETQYF.

This clonotype was seen at least ten times. The chain carries TRBV5-1 and TRBJ1-3; D uncertain. The CDR3 runs 13 residues. Germline-derived CDR1 and CDR2 are SGHRS and YFSETQ. Trimming pared 5 bases from V and 0 bases from J, leaving 6 bases between. CDR3 residues: CASRGNSGNTIYF. CDR3 sequence (DNA): TGCGCCAGCAGGGGAAACTCTGGAAACACCATATATTTT.

The rearrangement joins TRBV6-1 to TRBJ1-1, with D maybe TRBD1 (6 bases). CDR1 MNHNS and CDR2 SASEGT come from the germline V gene. Between the trimmed V and J ends, which lost 6 bases and 6 bases, there was a span of 20 bases. This CDR3 is 15 amino acids long. The CDR3 loop is CASRRTPEAGAEAFF. The CDR3 DNA follows: TGTGCCAGCAGGCGAACCCCCGAAGCAGGGGCTGAAGCTTTCTTT.

This clonotype occurred a few times. The chain recombines TRBV29-1 with TRBJ2-1; TRBD2 might be the D (6 bases). Between the trimmed V and J ends, which lost 7 bases and 8 bases, there was a span of 21 bases. The CDR3 sequence is 14 residues long. Germline loops: CDR1 SQVTM, CDR2 ANQGSEA. The CDR3 here is CSAVDGSNVYEQFF. CDR3 nucleotides: TGCAGCGCCGTGGACGGGAGTAACGTTTATGAGCAGTTCTTC.